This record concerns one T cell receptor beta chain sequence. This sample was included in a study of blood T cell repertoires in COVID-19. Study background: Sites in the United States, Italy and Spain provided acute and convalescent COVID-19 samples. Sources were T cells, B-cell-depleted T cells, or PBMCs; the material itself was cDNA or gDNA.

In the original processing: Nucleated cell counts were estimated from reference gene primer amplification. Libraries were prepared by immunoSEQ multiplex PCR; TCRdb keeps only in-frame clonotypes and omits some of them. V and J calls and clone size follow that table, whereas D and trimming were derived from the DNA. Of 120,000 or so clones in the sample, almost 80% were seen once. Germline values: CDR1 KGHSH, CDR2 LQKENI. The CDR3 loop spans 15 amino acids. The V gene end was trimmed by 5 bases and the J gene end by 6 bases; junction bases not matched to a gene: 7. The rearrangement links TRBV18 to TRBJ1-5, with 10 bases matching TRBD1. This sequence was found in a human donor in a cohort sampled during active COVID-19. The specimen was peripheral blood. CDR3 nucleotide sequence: TGTGCCAGCTCATCAGACAGGGGGCCGATTCAGCCCCAGCATTTT. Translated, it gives CASSSDRGPIQPQHF.